A selection of T cell receptor beta chains follows, all from one sample in a study of lymphopenia after photon versus proton radiotherapy. Sequenced by immunoSEQ multiplex PCR; TCRdb stores in-frame clones only, minus some. The data contain under 80,000 clones, approximately 84% of them singletons. The sequences come from peripheral blood, collected from a patient treated with photon-based radiotherapy. The receptor source for this set is a man in his forties with gastric cancer. Both conserved end residues are part of each CDR3. Fields, in order: V gene, clone size, J gene, D gene, CDR3 protein, CDR3 DNA. A D gene is named only where the DNA matches it firmly. Some rows mark clone size as missing; the rest say once, few, many or name a class of expanded clone.

TRBV7-8	NA	TRBJ1-2	TRBD1	CASSRRTGGGYTF	TGTGCCAGCAGCAGAAGGACAGGCGGAGGCTACACCTTC
TRBV10-3	NA	TRBJ1-3	TRBD1	CAITPDRAAGNTIYF	TGTGCCATCACCCCGGACAGGGCTGCTGGAAACACCATATATTTT
TRBV7-2	NA	TRBJ1-1	TRBD1	CASNTRDSEAFF	TGTGCCAGCAACACTAGGGACAGTGAAGCTTTCTTT
TRBV7-2	NA	TRBJ2-5	NA	CASSIPGLETQYF	TGTGCCAGCAGCATTCCGGGTCTGGAGACCCAGTACTTC
TRBV2	many	TRBJ1-2	NA	CASSQERDGYTF	TGTGCCAGCAGCCAGGAGCGGGATGGCTACACCTTC
TRBV7-2	NA	TRBJ1-5	NA	CASSSRGVGTYQPQHF	TGTGCCAGCAGCTCTCGGGGGGTGGGAACATATCAGCCCCAGCATTTT
TRBV10-3	NA	TRBJ1-2	NA	CAITGGTYGYTF	TGTGCCATCACGGGGGGTACCTATGGCTACACCTTC
TRBV5-1	NA	TRBJ1-1	NA	CASSLGGRNTEAFF	TGCGCCAGCAGCTTGGGTGGCCGTAACACTGAAGCTTTCTTT
TRBV18	NA	TRBJ1-1	NA	CASSPSGGPNTEAFF	TGTGCCAGCTCACCATCGGGGGGCCCGAACACTGAAGCTTTCTTT
TRBV7-3	NA	TRBJ2-5	TRBD1	CASSLTGGTGRETQYF	TGTGCCAGCAGCTTAACAGGGGGGACAGGGAGGGAGACCCAGTACTTC
TRBV7-8	NA	TRBJ1-2	TRBD1	CASSPGTEYGYTF	TGTGCCAGCAGTCCCGGGACAGAATATGGCTACACCTTC
TRBV30	NA	TRBJ2-3	TRBD1	CAWRAPGQSTDTQYF	TGTGCCTGGAGGGCCCCGGGACAGAGCACAGATACGCAGTATTTT
TRBV5-1	NA	TRBJ1-4	TRBD1	CASSPGQGGANEKLFF	TGCGCCAGCAGCCCGGGACAGGGGGGCGCTAATGAAAAACTGTTTTTT
TRBV19	NA	TRBJ1-2	TRBD1	CASRDPGQGAAGYTF	TGTGCCAGTAGGGATCCCGGACAGGGGGCGGCTGGCTACACCTTC
TRBV6-5	NA	TRBJ2-2	TRBD1	CASSYSGDRVPGELFF	TGTGCCAGCAGTTACTCGGGGGACAGGGTGCCCGGGGAGCTGTTTTTT
TRBV7-2	NA	TRBJ1-6	NA	CASSLEVSRNSPLHF	TGTGCCAGCAGCTTAGAGGTCTCTCGAAATTCACCCCTCCACTTT
TRBV2	NA	TRBJ2-7	NA	CASSASYEQYF	TGTGCCAGCAGCGCCTCCTACGAGCAGTACTTC
TRBV7-6	NA	TRBJ1-3	NA	CASSLAGGSGNTIYF	TGTGCCAGCAGCTTAGCGGGGGGCAGTGGAAACACCATATATTTT
TRBV19	NA	TRBJ1-1	NA	CASSIARANTEAFF	TGTGCCAGTAGTATAGCGCGTGCAAACACTGAAGCTTTCTTT
TRBV7-9	NA	TRBJ2-7	NA	CASSFQNYEQYF	TGTGCCAGCAGCTTTCAGAACTACGAGCAGTACTTC
TRBV5-6	NA	TRBJ1-2	TRBD1	CASSTNQGASGYTF	TGTGCCAGCAGCACAAACCAGGGGGCGAGTGGCTACACCTTC
TRBV2	once	TRBJ2-3	TRBD1	CASSELTGIKADTQYF	TGTGCCAGCAGTGAATTGACAGGGATCAAGGCGGATACGCAGTATTTT
TRBV5-1	NA	TRBJ1-1	NA	CASSLEVAGSHTEAFF	TGCGCCAGCAGCTTGGAAGTGGCGGGGAGTCACACTGAAGCTTTCTTT
TRBV5-1	NA	TRBJ1-6	NA	CASSFEQGNSPLHF	TGCGCCAGCAGTTTCGAACAGGGCAATTCACCCCTCCACTTT
TRBV10-3	NA	TRBJ2-7	TRBD1	CAITQDRVGYEQYF	TGTGCCATCACCCAGGACAGGGTGGGATACGAGCAGTACTTC
TRBV5-1	NA	TRBJ1-1	NA	CASSGEGGTEAFF	TGCGCCAGCAGTGGAGAGGGAGGTACTGAAGCTTTCTTT
TRBV27	NA	TRBJ2-3	NA	CASSPAYEAIDTQYF	TGTGCCAGCAGCCCAGCGTATGAGGCGATAGATACGCAGTATTTT
TRBV7-6	NA	TRBJ2-2	TRBD1	CASSLGGQGARTGELFF	TGTGCCAGCAGCTTAGGGGGACAGGGGGCTAGGACCGGGGAGCTGTTTTTT
TRBV5-4	NA	TRBJ2-5	NA	CASSRTWGRLQETQYF	TGTGCCAGCAGCCGCACATGGGGGAGACTCCAAGAGACCCAGTACTTC
TRBV11-2	once	TRBJ2-7	NA	CATGTFSYEQYF	TGTGCCACCGGGACATTCTCCTACGAGCAGTACTTC
TRBV28	few	TRBJ1-3	TRBD1	CASGGDSSSGNTIYF	TGTGCCAGCGGGGGGGACAGCTCCTCTGGAAACACCATATATTTT
TRBV5-1	NA	TRBJ1-1	TRBD1	CASSLGTSGGVEAFF	TGCGCCAGCAGCTTGGGGACCTCAGGGGGCGTCGAAGCTTTCTTT
TRBV15	NA	TRBJ2-2	NA	CATSRVEQNTGELFF	TGTGCCACCAGCAGAGTCGAACAGAACACCGGGGAGCTGTTTTTT
TRBV7-9	NA	TRBJ1-2	NA	CASSGSYGYTF	TGTGCCAGCAGCGGCTCCTATGGCTACACCTTC
TRBV5-1	NA	TRBJ1-5	NA	CASSLGGFNQPQHF	TGCGCCAGCAGCTTGGGGGGTTTCAATCAGCCCCAGCATTTT
TRBV4-2	NA	TRBJ2-7	NA	CASSQDLSRGLYEQYF	TGTGCCAGCAGCCAAGATCTATCAAGGGGACTCTACGAGCAGTACTTC
TRBV4-3	NA	TRBJ2-2	NA	CASSQDSGRDGELFF	TGCGCCAGCAGCCAAGATTCAGGCCGGGACGGGGAGCTGTTTTTT
TRBV30	NA	TRBJ2-3	NA	CAWSVQSYEDTQYF	TGTGCCTGGAGTGTACAGTCCTATGAGGATACGCAGTATTTT
TRBV18	few	TRBJ1-2	NA	CASSPAGQNYGYTF	TGTGCCAGCTCACCGGCAGGCCAGAACTATGGCTACACCTTC
TRBV6-5	NA	TRBJ2-1	NA	CASSYFLLDEQFF	TGTGCCAGCAGTTATTTCCTACTGGATGAGCAGTTCTTC
TRBV6-5	NA	TRBJ2-7	NA	CASTSDTAYEQYF	TGTGCCAGCACGTCGGACACCGCCTACGAGCAGTACTTC
TRBV7-3	NA	TRBJ1-5	NA	CASSLAGKADQPQHF	TGTGCCAGCAGCTTGGCGGGGAAGGCGGATCAGCCCCAGCATTTT
TRBV28	NA	TRBJ2-1	NA	CASSLPGPRGDEQFF	TGTGCCAGCAGTTTACCAGGTCCTAGGGGCGATGAGCAGTTCTTC
TRBV6-1	NA	TRBJ2-2	NA	CAILASNPTTGELFF	TGTGCCATCCTTGCCTCGAACCCGACCACCGGGGAGCTGTTTTTT
TRBV11-3	NA	TRBJ2-5	TRBD2	CASSSRTSGETQYF	TGTGCCAGCAGCTCTCGGACTAGCGGGGAGACCCAGTACTTC
TRBV2	few	TRBJ1-2	NA	CASSFRLSDGYTF	TGTGCCAGCAGCTTCAGACTTAGTGATGGCTACACCTTC
TRBV19	few	TRBJ1-5	TRBD1	CASRPRTGRPSNQPQHF	TGTGCCAGTAGACCCCGGACAGGAAGACCTAGCAATCAGCCCCAGCATTTT
TRBV6-5	NA	TRBJ2-1	NA	CASSYSTSSYNEQFF	TGTGCCAGCAGTTACTCGACGAGCTCCTACAATGAGCAGTTCTTC